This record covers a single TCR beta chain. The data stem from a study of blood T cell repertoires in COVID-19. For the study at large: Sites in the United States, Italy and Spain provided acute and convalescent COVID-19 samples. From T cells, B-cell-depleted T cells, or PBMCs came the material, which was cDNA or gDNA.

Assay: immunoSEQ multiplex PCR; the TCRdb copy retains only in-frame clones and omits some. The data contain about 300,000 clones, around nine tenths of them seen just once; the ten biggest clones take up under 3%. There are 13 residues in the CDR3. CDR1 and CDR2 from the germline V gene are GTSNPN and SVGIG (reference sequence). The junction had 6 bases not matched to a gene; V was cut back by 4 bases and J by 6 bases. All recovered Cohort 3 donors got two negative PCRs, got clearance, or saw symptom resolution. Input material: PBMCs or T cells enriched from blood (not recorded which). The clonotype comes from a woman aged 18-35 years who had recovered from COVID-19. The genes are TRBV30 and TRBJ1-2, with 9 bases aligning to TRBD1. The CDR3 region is CAWKGQGPHGYTF. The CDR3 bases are TGTGCCTGGAAAGGACAGGGGCCGCATGGCTACACCTTC.